The present T cell receptor (beta chain) was sequenced within a study of blood T cell repertoires in COVID-19 (dated by TCRdb to about 2020). Notes on the research overall: Samples covering the acute and convalescent phases of COVID-19 were provided by collaborators in the United States, Italy and Spain. Where HLA class I and class II types were available, the types were taken from metadata supplied by the sample provider, not from assay-based typing. The material from the prospective study consisted of cDNA or gDNA derived from T cells, B-cell-depleted T cells, or PBMCs. The dataset comprised deeply sampled blood TCRbeta repertoires from subjects exposed to, actively infected with, or recovered from COVID-19. The repertoires were released in a freely available public database intended as a resource for research on the immune response to SARS-CoV-2. Nearly every sample came with metadata listing a de-identified subject ID, COVID-19 status, age in years and sex. Samples came from the ongoing ImmuneRACE study (first 160 participants) plus 1,254 subjects from 6 global collaborators.

Cut back by 2 bases and 3 bases, the V and J ends lie 13 bases apart. Reading from cysteine to phenylalanine, the CDR3 counts 16 amino acids. Kept here is only the CDR3 DNA, which spans 48 bases and is read in frame from base 1. In the germline V gene (reference sequence), CDR1 corresponds to LNHDA and CDR2 to SQIVND. Overall study outcomes, separate from this receptor: Clinical and demographic metadata were provided uncurated, with the amount varying by source and participant.

Another Seattle source contributed samples from volunteer blood donors who had recovered from COVID-19. Collaborating institutions collected whole blood in K2EDTA tubes following their own protocols. Collaborator samples were shipped for TCRbeta analysis as frozen whole blood, isolated PBMCs, or DNA extracted from either sample type. This clone has a single count. The specificity of this receptor is unknown. The input lacks base qualities; no much larger clone sits a single base away. The immunoSEQ Assay, a bias-controlled multiplex PCR, was used to amplify TCRbeta CDR3 regions from genomic DNA. On the study's bioinformatics: The number of nucleated cells in each sample was estimated from the amplification of reference gene primers within the assay. To quantify the absolute abundance of each unique TCRbeta CDR3 rearrangement, sequence reads were collapsed and filtered. For each sample, productive Simpson clonality was calculated as the square root of Simpson's diversity index over productive rearrangements. The clones in this table, taken by TCRdb from immuneACCESS, are in-frame only. Not every clone is retained; where verified, under half of the shortfall comes from an unresolved V gene, and the cause of the rest is unknown. D and trimming were read from the DNA, whereas the V and J calls and clone size are those reported in that table. This sample gives around 370,000 clones in total; approximately 90% of them show up just once. Clones ranked in the top ten supply 3% to 4% of the sample.

Material: peripheral blood. The TCR originated in a woman in her late teens or twenties who had recovered from COVID-19. Rearrangement joined TRBV19 to TRBJ1-4; a tentative D match to TRBD1 spans 6 bases. The DNA sequence is as follows: TGTGCCAGTAGTATAACCTCTACAGGGTCTAATGAAAAACTGTTTTTT. This is translated as CASSITSTGSNEKLFF.